Presented here are 31 T cell receptor beta chains from one specimen sequenced in a study of cytomegalovirus exposure and HLA in healthy donors (dated by TCRdb to the late 2010s). Libraries were built with the immunoSEQ multiplex PCR assay. For the multiplex PCR, a mixture combining 60 forward primers for TCR Vbeta segments and 13 reverse primers for TCR Jbeta segments was used. TCRdb took this table from immuneACCESS and kept in-frame rearrangements with V and J called. Such tables lack part of the clones; where checked against another copy, unresolved V genes explain under half of the gap, and the rest is unexplained. This sample is represented by about 120,000 clones; less than 80% of them were singletons. The top ten clonotypes cover 11% of the sample. The sequencing sample was made of PBMCs. Source of these receptors: a woman aged 45-60 years in good health and CMV-seropositive.

The V and J genes are TRBV19 and TRBJ2-7; 9 nucleotides align to TRBD1. The germline CDR1 and CDR2 sequences are LNHDA and SQIVND (reference sequence). V gave up 4 bases and J gave up 2 bases; unmatched junction bases: 6. The length of the CDR3 is 15 residues. CDR3 amino acids: CASSTLTGGTYEQYF. CDR3 in DNA: TGTGCCAGTAGTACACTGACAGGGGGAACCTACGAGCAGTACTTC.

The genes are TRBV7-2 and TRBJ1-1, with TRBD1 matching over 9 bases. The germline V gene has CDR1 SGHTA and CDR2 FQGNSA. V was clipped by 6 bases and J by 3 bases; unmatched bases: 5. CDR3 length: 14 residues. The CDR3 coding sequence is TGTGCCAGCAGTCTCAACAGGGGGCACACTGAAGCTTTCTTT. It specifies CASSLNRGHTEAFF.

The rearrangement joins TRBV4-1 to TRBJ2-2; 15 nucleotides line up with TRBD2. The junction had 7 bases not matched to a gene; V was cut back by 4 bases and J by 7 bases. This CDR3 is 17 amino acids long. Germline loops: CDR1 MGHRA, CDR2 YSYEKL. The CDR3 spells CASSLRTSGGAVGELFF. The CDR3 DNA reads TGCGCCAGCAGCCTACGGACTAGCGGGGGGGCGGTCGGGGAGCTGTTTTTT.

This chain joins TRBV2 and TRBJ1-2; TRBD1 matches 10 bases. The length of the CDR3 is 11 residues. Germline V gene lookup returns CDR1 SNHLY and CDR2 FYNNEI. Germline trimming cut 9 bases from V and 10 bases from J; bases unmatched to any gene: 5. The CDR3 loop is CARTGTGVYTF. Here the CDR3 DNA reads TGTGCCAGAACCGGGACAGGGGTCTACACCTTC. Full variable domain (outside the CDR3, taken from reference TRBV2 and TRBJ1-2): EPEVTQTPSHQVTQMGQEVILRCVPISNHLYFYWYRQILGQKVEFLVSFYNNEISEKSEIFDDQFSVERPDGSNFTLKIRSTKLEDSAMYFCARTGTGVYTFGSGTRLTVV.

The V and J genes are TRBV4-3 and TRBJ2-7; the match to TRBD2 covers 15 bases. The CDR3 consists of 17 residues. Trimming at V came to 4 bases and at J to 11 bases, leaving 15 bases not matched to a gene. Germline CDR1 LGHNA, CDR2 YSLEER. CDR3 amino acids: CASSPPGTSGGRLGKYF. CDR3 bases: TGCGCCAGCAGCCCTCCCGGGACTAGCGGGGGGCGGCTGGGTAAGTACTTC.

The chain is built from TRBV27 and TRBJ2-1; TRBD2 agrees at 9 bases. V gave up 0 bases and J gave up 7 bases; unmatched junction bases: 13. The CDR3 spans 18 residues. Germline assignment: CDR1 MNHEY and CDR2 SMNVEV (reference sequence). Written as DNA, the CDR3 is TGTGCCAGCAGTTTATCGTGGCGGGGGGGTTCATCGGTAAATGAGCAGTTCTTC. It codes for CASSLSWRGGSSVNEQFF.

The chain employs TRBV7-6 and TRBJ1-1, with D possibly TRBD1 on 5 matching bases. The CDR3 has 13 residues. Deletions cut 5 bases from V and 1 base from J, with 8 bases between. CDR1 SGHVS and CDR2 FNYEAQ come from the germline V gene. CDR3 sequence: CASSAQENTEAFF. In DNA, the CDR3 is TGTGCCAGCAGCGCACAGGAGAACACTGAAGCTTTCTTT.

The chain couples TRBV11-3 to TRBJ2-1; TRBD1 is a possible D gene (5 bases). CDR3 length equals 11 residues. The V end was cut by 8 bases, the J end by 7 bases, with 9 bases between. The germline V gene encodes CDR1 SGHNT and CDR2 YENEEA. The DNA for the CDR3 is TGTGCCAGCGGCAGGGATAATGAGCAGTTCTTC. Its translation is CASGRDNEQFF.

This chain links TRBV15 with TRBJ2-1, with 8 bases identical to TRBD2. The germline V gene has CDR1 LNHNV and CDR2 YYDKDF (reference sequence). Trimming at V came to 0 bases and at J to 7 bases, leaving 5 bases not matched to a gene. The CDR3 runs 15 residues. CDR3 amino acids: CATSRDGRGENEQFF. The CDR3 DNA sequence: TGTGCCACCAGCAGAGATGGGCGGGGGGAAAATGAGCAGTTCTTC.

The V call is TRBV6-5, the J call TRBJ2-5; possible D gene TRBD2, 6 bases. Germline values: CDR1 MNHEY, CDR2 SVGAGI. The V end was cut by 8 bases, the J end by 6 bases, with 13 bases between. The CDR3 sequence is 12 residues long. The CDR3 region has the DNA TGTGCCAGCTTCGGCGGGGCGAAGACCCAGTACTTC. Its translation: CASFGGAKTQYF.

This clone was picked up a small number of times. The chain uses TRBV5-1 and TRBJ2-1, with TRBD1 matching 9 bases. V shed 4 bases, J shed 7 bases, and the junction held 12 bases outside the gene matches. Germline values: CDR1 SGHRS, CDR2 YFSETQ. The CDR3 runs 16 residues. CDR3: CASSRPDWTGDNEQFF. CDR3 coding DNA: TGCGCCAGCAGCCGCCCGGACTGGACAGGGGATAATGAGCAGTTCTTC. The entire variable domain, with the rest obtained from reference TRBV5-1 and TRBJ2-1, is as follows: KAGVTQTPRYLIKTRGQQVTLSCSPISGHRSVSWYQQTPGQGLQFLFEYFSETQRNKGNFPGRFSGRQFSNSRSEMNVSTLELGDSALYLCASSRPDWTGDNEQFFGPGTRLTVL.

This clone was observed a single time. V is TRBV7-2 and J is TRBJ2-3; 7 bases line up with TRBD1. Per germline, CDR1 SGHTA and CDR2 FQGNSA. The ends lost 2 bases at V and 3 bases at J; junction bases unmatched: 5. The CDR3 is 15 residues long. CDR3 amino acids: CASSLMRQGTDTQYF. The CDR3 DNA follows: TGTGCCAGCAGCTTAATGCGACAGGGAACAGATACGCAGTATTTT.

V is TRBV4-2 and J is TRBJ2-2, with D possibly TRBD2 on 6 matching bases. CDR1 and CDR2 (germline): LGHNA, YNFKEQ. The CDR3 consists of 15 residues. V was cut by 7 bases and J by 5 bases, with 17 bases left in between. CDR3 in amino acids: CASTSGLWETGELFF. CDR3 bases: TGTGCCAGCACCTCGGGACTGTGGGAGACCGGGGAGCTGTTTTTT.

The gene calls are TRBV28 and TRBJ1-1; D ambiguous. Deletions cut 8 bases from V and 9 bases from J, with 22 bases between. CDR1 MDHEN and CDR2 SYDVKM come from the germline V gene. The CDR3 totals 14 residues. The CDR3 is CASQGSRIAVQAFF. The DNA for the CDR3 is TGTGCCAGCCAAGGGAGCAGGATCGCAGTGCAAGCTTTCTTT.

The chain uses TRBV10-3 and TRBJ1-6; 7 bases agree with TRBD1. Germline CDR1 is ENHRY and CDR2 is SYGVKD. Trimming cost V 3 bases and J 6 bases; bases outside gene matches: 8. The CDR3 length is 16 residues. The CDR3 is CAISEGGRVGNSPLHF. In DNA form, the CDR3 reads TGTGCCATCAGTGAAGGGGGCAGGGTGGGTAATTCACCCCTCCACTTT.

This rearrangement joins TRBV6-5 to TRBJ2-5; D unresolved. Trimming took off 0 bases at V and 4 bases at J, with 15 bases between the two ends. Germline V gene data show CDR1 as MNHEY and CDR2 as SVGAGI. This CDR3 has 16 amino acids. The DNA of the CDR3 is TGTGCCAGCAGTTACTCACGGCCAGGCGCCGTAGAGACCCAGTACTTC. It specifies CASSYSRPGAVETQYF.

This sequence joins TRBV10-3 and TRBJ2-3; possibly TRBD2 for D (5 bases). Germline values: CDR1 ENHRY, CDR2 SYGVKD. Deletions cut 8 bases from V and 4 bases from J, with 13 bases between. The CDR3 loop spans 13 amino acids. The CDR3 sequence is CAIAGVVPDTQYF. As DNA, the CDR3 is TGTGCCATCGCCGGGGTGGTCCCAGATACGCAGTATTTT.

The chain couples TRBV5-4 to TRBJ2-3, with 13 bases matching TRBD2. The length of the CDR3 is 16 residues. Germline values: CDR1 SGHNT, CDR2 YYREEE (reference sequence). V gave up 4 bases and J gave up 4 bases; unmatched junction bases: 6. CDR3 sequence reads: CASSPTSGRAPDTQYF. In DNA, the CDR3 is TGTGCCAGCAGCCCCACTAGCGGGAGGGCCCCAGATACGCAGTATTTT.

The genes are TRBV30 and TRBJ1-1; 12 nucleotides agree with TRBD1. The V gene's germline CDR1 is GTSNPN and CDR2 SVGIG (reference sequence). V lost 5 bases, J lost 10 bases, and 8 bases stayed unmatched. This CDR3 spans 13 amino acids. As DNA, the CDR3 is TGTGCCTGGCTTCCGGGACAGGGGGCGCGAGCTTTCTTT. It translates to CAWLPGQGARAFF.

This chain connects TRBV7-2 to TRBJ2-7; TRBD2 aligns across 13 bases. Looked up from germline, CDR1 is SGHTA and CDR2 is FQGNSA. This CDR3 comprises 20 residues. V shed 0 bases, J shed 1 base, and the junction held 12 bases outside the gene matches. The CDR3 DNA reads TGTGCCAGCAGCTTAGCCGCCTGGACTAGCGGGAGCCTTGAGTCCTACGAGCAGTACTTC. This codes for CASSLAAWTSGSLESYEQYF.

The chain uses TRBV18 and TRBJ2-7; 11 bases line up with TRBD1. V trimming: 8 bases; J trimming: 3 bases; junction bases outside the gene matches: 6. This CDR3 has 14 amino acids. Germline CDR1 and CDR2: KGHSH and LQKENI. In nucleotides, the CDR3 is TGTGCCAGCACACTGGGGACAGGGGGCTACGAGCAGTACTTC. This codes for CASTLGTGGYEQYF. Full variable domain (remainder filled in from reference TRBV18 and TRBJ2-7): NAGVMQNPRHLVRRRGQEARLRCSPMKGHSHVYWYRQLPEEGLKFMVYLQKENIIDESGMPKERFSAEFPKEGPSILRIQQVVRGDSAAYFCASTLGTGGYEQYFGPGTRLTVT.

The chain links TRBV7-2 to TRBJ2-3; the match to TRBD2 covers 8 bases. This CDR3 comprises 13 residues. V lost 10 bases to trimming and J lost 4 bases; unmatched junction nucleotides: 7. Germline V lookup: CDR1 SGHTA, CDR2 FQGNSA. The CDR3 DNA reads as TGTGCCACGAGGCGGGAGGCCCCAGATACGCAGTATTTT. Amino acid sequence: CATRREAPDTQYF.

This chain links TRBV19 with TRBJ1-5, with unresolved D. The CDR3 loop spans 14 amino acids. Germline-derived CDR1 and CDR2 are LNHDA and SQIVND (reference sequence). V was shortened by 3 bases and J by 6 bases, with 12 bases between the two germline ends. The CDR3 bases are TGTGCCAGTAGTATCGGGGATTCGGGTCAGCCCCAGCATTTT. It yields the protein CASSIGDSGQPQHF.

This chain links TRBV19 with TRBJ1-2; TRBD1 is a possible D gene (5 bases). This CDR3 has 14 residues. The germline V gene has CDR1 LNHDA and CDR2 SQIVND (reference sequence). Trimming left V 6 bases short and J 7 bases short, with 18 bases between. DNA of the CDR3: TGTGCCAGTAGGATGGTGGGGCATAGCTCTGGCTACACCTTC. It yields the protein CASRMVGHSSGYTF.

The chain joins TRBV25-1 to TRBJ1-2; no clear D. Germline V lookup: CDR1 MGHDK, CDR2 SYGVNS. The CDR3 is made up of 14 amino acids. V was clipped by 0 bases and J by 6 bases, with 11 bases between them. CDR3 bases: TGTGCCAGCAGTGAATATACGGGAAATGATGGCTACACCTTC. Translation gives CASSEYTGNDGYTF.

The rearrangement links TRBV15 to TRBJ2-3; D gene uncertain. V lost 2 bases and J lost 0, with 3 bases in between. Germline CDR1 reads LNHNV; CDR2 reads YYDKDF (reference sequence). CDR3 size: 13 residues. The CDR3 loop is CATSRPSTDTQYF. The CDR3 DNA reads as TGTGCCACCAGCAGACCTAGCACAGATACGCAGTATTTT.

This rearrangement joins TRBV4-3 to TRBJ2-3; D gene ambiguous. The CDR3 has 14 amino acids. The V end lost 1 base, the J end lost 1 base, and 6 bases lay between the germline ends. Looked up from germline, CDR1 is LGHNA and CDR2 is YSLEER. CDR3 nucleotide sequence: TGCGCCAGCAGCCAAGTGTTCGGCACAGATACGCAGTATTTT. Residues: CASSQVFGTDTQYF.

This sequence joins TRBV5-1 and TRBJ2-3, with D tentatively TRBD1 (5 bases). The DNA end lines up better with TRBJ1-5; the J call may be wrong. Germline V CDR1 and CDR2: SGHRS, YFSETQ. The length of the CDR3 is 14 residues. The CDR3, as DNA: TGCGCCAGCAGCCCCACACACAGCTCGGACACGCAGCATTTT. Its translation: CASSPTHSSDTQHF.

V and J are TRBV28 and TRBJ1-2; the D gene is possibly TRBD1 (6 bases). Trimming stripped 5 bases from V and 1 base from J, with 14 bases between. This CDR3 contains 15 residues. Per the germline V gene, CDR1 is MDHEN and CDR2 is SYDVKM. In nucleotides, the CDR3 is TGTGCCAGCAGTACCGGACAGACCTATAACTATGGCTACACCTTC. It yields the protein CASSTGQTYNYGYTF.

Only one count was recorded for this clone. The chain employs TRBV5-8 and TRBJ1-1; D gene unclear. The germline CDR1 and CDR2 sequences are SGHTS and YDEGEE. The CDR3 has 14 amino acids. V lost 0 bases, J lost 6 bases, and 12 bases lay in between. CDR3 in DNA: TGTGCCAGCAGCTTGGTTGACAACGCCTCTGAAGCTTTCTTT. It yields the protein CASSLVDNASEAFF.

The chain couples TRBV5-1 to TRBJ1-2; 8 bases are a match to TRBD1. After removal of 0 bases from V and 7 bases from J, the junction contained 5 bases not matched to a gene. The CDR3 covers 14 residues. CDR1 is SGHRS, CDR2 YFSETQ, per germline. In DNA, the CDR3 is TGCGCCAGCAGCTTGGAGGGCCAGGGGGCTGGCTACACCTTC. Its translation is CASSLEGQGAGYTF.